Each of the 16 T cell receptor beta chains below was sequenced from the same sample in a study of cytomegalovirus exposure and HLA in healthy donors. Using immunoSEQ multiplex PCR, the repertoire was profiled, and TCRdb retains in-frame clones only, with some absent. The sample carries tens of thousands of clones, 96% recorded once. The sequencing sample was made of PBMCs. The origin of the receptors is a woman under 30 in good health and CMV-seronegative.

The genes are TRBV7-3 and TRBJ2-2; 7 positions match TRBD2. V was pared by 5 bases and J by 4 bases, with 7 bases of the junction left unmatched. This CDR3 has 15 amino acids. Germline V gene data show CDR1 as SGHTA and CDR2 as FQGTGA. CDR3 sequence (DNA): TGTGCCAGCAGCCTCGGACTAGTTGGCACCGGGGAGCTGTTTTTT. The encoded protein is CASSLGLVGTGELFF.

This chain uses TRBV7-2 with TRBJ2-5; 7 bases line up with TRBD2. Judging by the DNA end, TRBJ2-7 fits better; the J call may be wrong. The length of the CDR3 is 18 residues. Germline lookup yields CDR1 SGHTA and CDR2 FQGNSA. CDR3 nucleotides: TGTGCCAGCAGCTTAGTCCAGTTGGGGGGGAGACCATCCTACGAGCAGTACTTC. Its translation is CASSLVQLGGRPSYEQYF.

This clone was seen a single time. The V gene is TRBV9, the J gene TRBJ2-5, with a tentative D call TRBD1 (5 bases). The J call may not be correct, given that the DNA end is closer to TRBJ2-7. This CDR3 has 14 residues. CDR1 is SGDLS and CDR2 is YYNGEE in the germline V gene. The CDR3 DNA follows: TGTGCCAGCAGCCCAGGGCAGAGCTCCTACGAGCAGTACTTC. Protein sequence: CASSPGQSSYEQYF.

The chain links TRBV7-9 to TRBJ1-1, with no clear D. The CDR3 runs 12 residues. The V and J ends lost 5 bases and 11 bases respectively, with 15 bases between them. Germline V gives CDR1 SEHNR, CDR2 FQNEAQ (reference sequence). CDR3 in amino acids: CASSPTGSGAFF. The CDR3 DNA is TGTGCCAGCAGCCCTACGGGGAGTGGGGCTTTCTTT.

This clone was recorded only once. The gene calls are TRBV5-4 and TRBJ2-2; D unresolved. CDR1 SGHNT and CDR2 YYREEE come from the germline V gene (reference sequence). This CDR3 spans 15 amino acids. V lost 3 bases, J lost 2 bases, and 11 bases lay in between. CDR3 in amino acids: CASSSRHENTGELFF. The CDR3 DNA sequence: TGTGCCAGCAGCTCAAGACACGAAAACACCGGGGAGCTGTTTTTT.

The chain has TRBV7-3 and TRBJ2-1; D may be TRBD1 (6 bases). Germline V gene lookup returns CDR1 SGHTA and CDR2 FQGTGA. The CDR3 totals 15 residues. V lost 4 bases and J 5 bases, leaving 15 bases between the germline ends. Written as DNA, the CDR3 is TGTGCCAGCAGCTCGCAACAGGGTAGGGACAATGAGCAGTTCTTC. Translating it yields CASSSQQGRDNEQFF.

This sequence joins TRBV5-1 and TRBJ2-3, with D possibly TRBD2 on 6 matching bases. Germline V gene sequence: CDR1 SGHRS, CDR2 YFSETQ. V was cut by 4 bases and J by 4 bases, with 19 bases left in between. CDR3 length: 16 amino acids. CDR3 amino acids: CASSGGTANRADTQYF. CDR3 DNA sequence: TGCGCCAGCAGCGGCGGGACCGCCAATCGGGCAGATACGCAGTATTTT.

This clone was picked up one time. The gene calls are TRBV5-1 and TRBJ2-1; 7 bases line up with TRBD2. J gave up 4 bases and V 5 bases, and 12 bases lay outside the gene matches. This CDR3 spans 16 amino acids. Looked up from germline, CDR1 is SGHRS and CDR2 is YFSETQ. CDR3 sequence (DNA): TGCGCCAGCAGACCCCCCCGGGACTATGGGTACAATGAGCAGTTCTTC. This gives the protein CASRPPRDYGYNEQFF. The full variable domain, its missing parts supplied by reference TRBV5-1 and TRBJ2-1, is KAGVTQTPRYLIKTRGQQVTLSCSPISGHRSVSWYQQTPGQGLQFLFEYFSETQRNKGNFPGRFSGRQFSNSRSEMNVSTLELGDSALYLCASRPPRDYGYNEQFFGPGTRLTVL.

This chain joins TRBV27 and TRBJ2-7; 9 bases are a match to TRBD1. Germline CDR1 and CDR2: MNHEY and SMNVEV (reference sequence). The ends lost 6 bases at V and 2 bases at J; junction bases unmatched: 2. The CDR3 loop spans 13 amino acids. Here the CDR3 DNA reads TGTGCCAGCAGACAGGGGGCTGCCTACGAGCAGTACTTC. It yields the protein CASRQGAAYEQYF.

The V gene is TRBV6-1, the J gene TRBJ2-7; D remains ambiguous. The germline CDR1 and CDR2 sequences are MNHNS and SASEGT. V lost 6 bases and J 2 bases, leaving 17 bases between the germline ends. The CDR3 spans 15 residues. The CDR3 reads CASRENQLRTYEQYF. CDR3 sequence (DNA): TGTGCCAGCAGAGAGAACCAACTACGAACCTACGAGCAGTACTTC.

This chain joins TRBV19 and TRBJ2-7; 7 bases line up with TRBD1. The CDR3 is 13 amino acids. The V gene end was trimmed by 3 bases and the J gene end by 2 bases; junction bases not matched to a gene: 1. CDR1 and CDR2 (germline): LNHDA, SQIVND (reference sequence). CDR3 in DNA: TGTGCCAGTAGTATTACAGGGGCCTACGAGCAGTACTTC. Its translation: CASSITGAYEQYF.

The gene calls are TRBV28 and TRBJ1-2; weak D call: TRBD1 (6 bases). Trimming stripped 5 bases from V and 1 base from J, with 20 bases between. The length of the CDR3 is 17 residues. Germline CDR1 MDHEN, CDR2 SYDVKM. The CDR3 DNA follows: TGTGCCAGCAGTCCCCCGGACAGAATACCCCTTAACTATGGCTACACCTTC. Translated, it gives CASSPPDRIPLNYGYTF.

This clone occurred once. J is TRBJ2-2 and V is TRBV15; no reliable D call. V gave up 1 base and J gave up 5 bases, with 5 bases separating them. Germline-derived CDR1 and CDR2 are LNHNV and YYDKDF (reference sequence). This CDR3 comprises 13 residues. CDR3 protein: CATSRVETGELFF. The CDR3 DNA sequence: TGTGCCACCAGCAGAGTAGAGACCGGGGAGCTGTTTTTT.

V usage is TRBV6-1 and J usage is TRBJ2-3; possible D gene TRBD1, 5 bases. Trimming took off 2 bases at V and 2 bases at J, with 14 bases between the two ends. The CDR3 totals 16 residues. The germline gives CDR1 MNHNS, CDR2 SASEGT. CDR3 nucleotide sequence: TGTGCCAGCAGTGAATTTGGCAGGGCCTACACAGATACGCAGTATTTT. This encodes CASSEFGRAYTDTQYF.

V usage is TRBV19 and J usage is TRBJ1-1; the match to TRBD1 covers 8 bases. CDR1 is LNHDA, CDR2 SQIVND, per germline (reference sequence). V trimming: 4 bases; J trimming: 6 bases; junction bases outside the gene matches: 1. The CDR3 consists of 12 residues. CDR3 sequence (DNA): TGTGCCAGTAGTACGACAGGGGCTGAAGCTTTCTTT. As protein: CASSTTGAEAFF.

The V gene is TRBV7-5, the J gene TRBJ2-2; TRBD2, the table's D call, lacks a check against the DNA. TRBV7-5 is listed as a pseudogene. The CDR3 is 13 residues long. CDR3 nucleotides: TGTGCCAGAAGGGATTGGAGGGCCGGGGAGCTGTTTTTT. Translation: CARRDWRAGELFF.